A selection of T cell receptor beta chains follows, all from one sample in a study of patients and donors after allogeneic stem cell transplantation. Via MiXCR, TCRdb re-called the RT-PCR reads, giving one row per CDR3 protein. The sample gives approximately 160,000 distinct CDR3 sequences, 24% of which show up once; about 24% is in the top ten. The sample was blood, either unsorted or a sorted T cell fraction (not recorded which). The receptors derive from a human donor who was either an allogeneic HSCT recipient or a stem cell or donor lymphocyte infusion donor (not recorded which). It is not recorded whose cells these are; they may come from a transplant donor. Both conserved end residues are part of each CDR3. Each record gives: CDR3 DNA, CDR3 protein, clone size, D gene, V gene, J gene. A D gene is named only where the DNA matches it firmly. Some rows have no size entry. The others give once, few or many, or a class for an expanded clone.

TGTGCCAGCAGCCCACCCCCGATCGGCTCTGGAAACACCATATATTTT	CASSPPPIGSGNTIYF	-	-	TRBV3-1	TRBJ1-3
TGCAGCGCCGCAGGCGCTGAAGCTTTCTTT	CSAAGAEAFF	few	-	TRBV29-1	TRBJ1-1
TGCGCCAGCAGCTACGCAGGGGACTACGAGCAGTACTTC	CASSYAGDYEQYF	few	-	TRBV5-1	TRBJ2-7
TGTGCCAGCAGTAACTCCCTGGGAAGGGGGAATACTGAAGCTTTCTTT	CASSNSLGRGNTEAFF	-	-	TRBV12-3/TRBV12-4	TRBJ1-1
TGCAGCGTAGGAGACAGGGTAGACATTCAGTACTTC	CSVGDRVDIQYF	-	TRBD1	TRBV29-1	TRBJ2-4
TGCAGTGCCGGAGAACGGGGTGAAAAACTGTTTTTT	CSAGERGEKLFF	many	-	TRBV20-1	TRBJ1-4
TGTGCCAGCAGCCGACCTGGACTAGCCTACGAGCAGTACTTC	CASSRPGLAYEQYF	few	TRBD2	TRBV6-5	TRBJ2-7
TGTGCCAGCAGTCCCCCGGGTAGAGGGGTGTCCGGGGAGCTGTTTTTT	CASSPPGRGVSGELFF	-	-	TRBV6-5	TRBJ2-2
TGCAGCGTTGCATCCGGGACCTCTGGTGAAAAACTGTTTTTT	CSVASGTSGEKLFF	few	-	TRBV29-1	TRBJ1-4
TGTGCCAGCAGTTACCAGCGGACCACACAAGAGACCCAGTACTTC	CASSYQRTTQETQYF	few	-	TRBV12-3/TRBV12-4	TRBJ2-5
TGCGCCAGCAGCTTAACTGTAGGAACTAACACTGAAGCTTTCTTT	CASSLTVGTNTEAFF	-	-	TRBV5-1	TRBJ1-1
TGTGCCAGCAGCTTGGATCGATACAGGGGGAACACTGAAGCTTTCTTT	CASSLDRYRGNTEAFF	-	TRBD1	TRBV5-8	TRBJ1-1
TGTGCCAGCAGAGACCCCCTCTCGTCCCCTGAAGCTTTCTTT	CASRDPLSSPEAFF	-	-	TRBV6-5	TRBJ1-1
TGCAGTGCTAGAGTCAGACTAGCGGGAAACAATGAGCAGTTCTTC	CSARVRLAGNNEQFF	-	TRBD2	TRBV20-1	TRBJ2-1
TGTGCCAGCAGCCTTTTTACAACTAATGAAAAACTGTTTTTT	CASSLFTTNEKLFF	many	-	TRBV5-6	TRBJ1-4
TGCGCCAGCAGCTTGTTAACGAACACTGAAGCTTTCTTT	CASSLLTNTEAFF	many	-	TRBV5-1	TRBJ1-1
TGTGCCACCAGCGGATACTCCACAGGCACTATTGAAAACACTGAAGCTTTCTTT	CATSGYSTGTIENTEAFF	many	-	TRBV15	TRBJ1-1
TGCGCCAGCAGCCAAGATAGGGCAACCAGGAGCTCCTACGAGCAGTACTTC	CASSQDRATRSSYEQYF	few	-	TRBV4-3	TRBJ2-7
TGCAGTGCTAGAAGATCACAGGGGGCGGATGAAAAACTGTTTTTT	CSARRSQGADEKLFF	-	TRBD1	TRBV20-1	TRBJ1-4
TGTGCCAGCAGCCAAGCCGGCACAGGGATCCAGCATTTT	CASSQAGTGIQHF	-	-	TRBV3-1	TRBJ1-5
TGTGCCAGCAACGGAGGGTCGTTGAACACTGAAGCTTTCTTT	CASNGGSLNTEAFF	-	-	TRBV2	TRBJ1-1
TGCAGTGCTAGTACCTACCAGGGGGCCTACGAGCAGTACTTC	CSASTYQGAYEQYF	-	TRBD1	TRBV20-1	TRBJ2-7
TGTGCCAGCAGCTTTAAGGGCGGCTATGGCTACACCTTC	CASSFKGGYGYTF	-	-	TRBV7-3	TRBJ1-2
TGTGCCAGCAGCCCTGGCTGGAACTATGGCTACACCTTC	CASSPGWNYGYTF	few	-	TRBV12-3/TRBV12-4	TRBJ1-2
TGCGCCAGCAGCTTGGAGACAAGGTCCTACGAGCAGTACTTC	CASSLETRSYEQYF	-	-	TRBV5-1	TRBJ2-7
TGTGCCAGTAGAATAGTGGACGGGCACGGGGCTTTCTTT	CASRIVDGHGAFF	few	-	TRBV19	TRBJ1-1
TGTGCCAGCAGCCAAGGAACCGGGACTAGCACAGATACGCAGTATTTT	CASSQGTGTSTDTQYF	once	-	TRBV3-1	TRBJ2-3
TGTGCCATCCTAGGGGCCACCGGGGAGCTGTTTTTT	CAILGATGELFF	-	-	TRBV6-5	TRBJ2-2
TGTGCCAGCAGTTTAGAGGACAGGGCAGATACGCAGTATTTT	CASSLEDRADTQYF	-	TRBD1	TRBV6-5	TRBJ2-3
TGTGCCAGCAGTATTAGCGAGGATGAGCAGTTCTTC	CASSISEDEQFF	few	-	TRBV12-3/TRBV12-4	TRBJ2-1
TGCGCCAGCAGCTTGACAGCCATGAACACTGAAGCTTTCTTT	CASSLTAMNTEAFF	many	-	TRBV5-1	TRBJ1-1
TGTGCCAGCAGTTACCGACAGGGGGAGAATCAGCCCCAGCATTTT	CASSYRQGENQPQHF	-	TRBD1	TRBV5-5	TRBJ1-5
TGCGCCAGCAGCCAGCTGGGCGAGCAGTACTTC	CASSQLGEQYF	-	-	TRBV5-1	TRBJ2-7
TGTGCCAGCAGTCCCCATCATATCAGCTCCTATAATTCACCCCTCCACTTT	CASSPHHISSYNSPLHF	-	-	TRBV2	TRBJ1-6
TGCGCCAGCAGCTTAGGAGACAGGGGGCAAGAGACCCAGTACTTC	CASSLGDRGQETQYF	-	TRBD1	TRBV5-1	TRBJ2-5
TGCGCCAGCAGCTTGGCGGGACAGGGCTTGAACACTGAAGCTTTCTTT	CASSLAGQGLNTEAFF	few	TRBD1	TRBV5-1	TRBJ1-1
TGTGCCAGCAGCTTAAGGGGCTCCTACAATGAGCAGTTCTTC	CASSLRGSYNEQFF	few	-	TRBV7-3	TRBJ2-1
TGTGCCAGCTCACCACTCCTGGGGGTAAACTATGGCTACACCTTC	CASSPLLGVNYGYTF	-	-	TRBV18	TRBJ1-2
TGCAGTGCTATACCGGGACAGGGGGCGGACACTGAAGCTTTCTTT	CSAIPGQGADTEAFF	-	TRBD1	TRBV20-1	TRBJ1-1
TGTGCCAGCAGTTACGATGATTCACCCCTCCACTTT	CASSYDDSPLHF	many	-	TRBV6-5	TRBJ1-6
TGCAGTGCTCAGGCGGAGGTGGCCGCCCACGAGCAGTACTTC	CSAQAEVAAHEQYF	few	-	TRBV20-1	TRBJ2-7
TGTGCCAGCAGCGTAGGACAGTACAATGAGCAGTTCTTC	CASSVGQYNEQFF	few	-	TRBV9	TRBJ2-1
TGTGCCAGCCGCCCTGACAGACCAGGAGAAAAACTGTTTTTT	CASRPDRPGEKLFF	-	-	TRBV18	TRBJ1-4
TGTGCCAGCACTTCCGGCGTCGGGACACAATACGAGCAGTACTTC	CASTSGVGTQYEQYF	few	-	TRBV7-9	TRBJ2-7
TGTGCCAGCAGTTCTGGGACTAGCGGAGTGGGGGTCCAGTACTTC	CASSSGTSGVGVQYF	-	TRBD2	TRBV6-5	TRBJ2-5
TGTGCCAGCAGCTCCGGGACCTCCCCCACAGATACGCAGTATTTT	CASSSGTSPTDTQYF	-	-	TRBV7-3	TRBJ2-3